This entry lists 28 T cell receptor beta chains sequenced from one sample in a study of blood T cell repertoires in COVID-19. Here immunoSEQ multiplex PCR was the method, and the copy in TCRdb shows in-frame clones only, minus some. This sample has roughly 84,000 clones, with approximately 71% found just once. Input material: peripheral blood. The receptors derive from a woman aged 50 to 65 with acute or convalescent COVID-19.

The chain has TRBV4-3 and TRBJ2-3, with 9 bases that match TRBD2. The germline V gene has CDR1 LGHNA and CDR2 YSLEER. The CDR3 consists of 19 residues. V lost 4 bases to trimming and J lost 6 bases; unmatched junction nucleotides: 20. The CDR3 spells CASSLNIPSGGPAIDTQYF. In DNA form, the CDR3 reads TGCGCCAGCAGCCTGAATATACCCAGCGGGGGGCCCGCAATTGATACGCAGTATTTT.

This clone was seen a few times. This rearrangement joins TRBV5-4 to TRBJ1-2; D unclear. The germline CDR1 and CDR2 sequences are SGHNT and YYREEE (reference sequence). The CDR3 consists of 15 residues. The V end lost 4 bases, the J end lost 5 bases, and 18 bases lay between the germline ends. The DNA of the CDR3 is TGTGCCAGCAGCCTTCTCGGTAGTATTTTATATGGCTACACCTTC. Its protein product is CASSLLGSILYGYTF.

The V and J genes are TRBV28 and TRBJ1-3; perhaps TRBD1 as D (6 bases). Trimming shortened V by 3 bases and J by 4 bases, and 13 bases separated the two germline ends. The CDR3 extends over 15 amino acids. The germline CDR1 and CDR2 sequences are MDHEN and SYDVKM. This CDR3 is CASSFSRGIGNTIYF. Written as DNA, the CDR3 is TGTGCCAGCAGTTTTTCCAGGGGAATAGGAAACACCATATATTTT.

J is TRBJ1-1 and V is TRBV7-6; D uncertain. From germline, CDR1 is SGHVS and CDR2 FNYEAQ. The V end lost 5 bases, the J end lost 3 bases, and 25 bases lay between the germline ends. The CDR3 has 18 residues. Written as DNA, the CDR3 is TGTGCCAGCAGCCCAGACATCATGGGTGGTCTGAGGGACACTGAAGCTTTCTTT. Translating it yields CASSPDIMGGLRDTEAFF.

V and J are TRBV4-2 and TRBJ1-1, with a tentative D call TRBD1 (6 bases). CDR3 length equals 14 residues. Germline V CDR1 and CDR2: LGHNA, YNFKEQ. Deletions cut 1 base from V and 6 bases from J, with 12 bases between. The CDR3 nucleotides read TGTGCCAGCAGCCAAGGAACAGGGACCCCTGAAGCTTTCTTT. Amino acid sequence: CASSQGTGTPEAFF.

The chain employs TRBV7-9 and TRBJ1-2, with D perhaps TRBD1 (5 bases). This CDR3 comprises 15 residues. Germline V lookup: CDR1 SEHNR, CDR2 FQNEAQ (reference sequence). Trimming took 6 bases from V and 1 from J, leaving 15 bases between them. The CDR3 DNA is TGTGCCAGCAGTTTCGGGGACTTCTATAACTATGGCTACACCTTC. Residues: CASSFGDFYNYGYTF. Supplemented by reference TRBV7-9 and TRBJ1-2, the full variable domain reads DTGVSQNPRHKITKRGQNVTFRCDPISEHNRLYWYRQTLGQGPEFLTYFQNEAQLEKSRLLSDRFSAERPKGSFSTLEIQRTEQGDSAMYLCASSFGDFYNYGYTFGSGTRLTVV.

The chain employs TRBV5-1 and TRBJ1-2; tentatively, D is TRBD1 (5 bases). The CDR3 contains 13 residues. The V end lost 6 bases, the J end lost 5 bases, and 14 bases lay between the germline ends. Per the germline V gene, CDR1 is SGHRS and CDR2 is YFSETQ. The CDR3 DNA sequence: TGCGCCAGCAACAGGAGGGGTGGATATGGCTACACCTTC. Translating it yields CASNRRGGYGYTF.

V usage is TRBV5-1 and J usage is TRBJ1-1; perhaps TRBD1 as D (5 bases). The CDR3 runs to 14 residues. V was shortened by 0 bases and J by 7 bases, with 13 bases between the two germline ends. Germline CDR1 SGHRS, CDR2 YFSETQ. DNA for the CDR3: TGCGCCAGCAGCTTGGGAACGGGGGGAAATGAAGCTTTCTTT. Protein: CASSLGTGGNEAFF.

The chain uses TRBV5-1 and TRBJ1-2, with D possibly TRBD1 on 5 matching bases. V dropped 0 bases and J dropped 2 bases, with 8 bases sitting between them. Germline V gene sequence: CDR1 SGHRS, CDR2 YFSETQ. This CDR3 comprises 14 residues. The CDR3 nucleotides read TGCGCCAGCAGCTTGGGGCAGGGCAACTATGGCTACACCTTC. Encoded protein: CASSLGQGNYGYTF.

The V call is TRBV6-2 or TRBV6-3, the J call TRBJ1-1; D is unresolved. The CDR3 sequence is 15 residues long. V dropped 0 bases and J dropped 4 bases, with 12 bases sitting between them. The V gene's germline CDR1 is MNHEY and CDR2 SVGEGT. CDR3 in amino acids: CASSYSPDTPTEAFF. DNA of the CDR3: TGTGCCAGCAGTTACTCTCCAGACACCCCCACTGAAGCTTTCTTT.

This clone was observed at least ten times. The chain couples TRBV6-5 to TRBJ1-5, with D maybe TRBD1 (5 bases). The CDR3 consists of 14 residues. Per germline, CDR1 MNHEY and CDR2 SVGAGI. The V and J ends lost 4 bases and 5 bases respectively, with 12 bases between them. The CDR3, as DNA: TGTGCCAGCAGTTCGGGACTTTACTATCAGCCCCAGCATTTT. Amino acids: CASSSGLYYQPQHF.

The V and J genes are TRBV7-9 and TRBJ1-5; D is unclear. Trimming stripped 4 bases from V and 5 bases from J, with 6 bases between. CDR1 and CDR2 (germline): SEHNR, FQNEAQ (reference sequence). The CDR3 is made up of 12 amino acids. The CDR3 region is CASSWGDQPQHF. Written as DNA, the CDR3 is TGTGCCAGCAGCTGGGGAGATCAGCCCCAGCATTTT.

This clone was observed once. The V and J genes are TRBV14 and TRBJ2-7; TRBD2 matches at 7 bases. The CDR3 loop spans 18 amino acids. Germline V gene data show CDR1 as SGHDN and CDR2 as FVKESK. J lost 2 bases, V lost 4 bases, and 17 bases had no gene match. The CDR3 spells CASSPGGTAGSFPYEQYF. The CDR3 bases are TGTGCCAGCAGCCCGGGGGGAACAGCCGGCTCCTTCCCCTACGAGCAGTACTTC.

The chain is built from TRBV6-5 and TRBJ1-2; no reliable D call. The CDR3 contains 13 residues. V was shortened by 0 bases and J by 8 bases, with 10 bases between the two germline ends. Germline-derived CDR1 and CDR2 are MNHEY and SVGAGI. The CDR3, as DNA: TGTGCCAGCAGTTACTCGAGTGTGAGGGGCTACACCTTC. Its translation: CASSYSSVRGYTF.

There are a few counts of this clone. CDR3 DNA: TGTGCCAGCAGCCAAGATGGGGGAGGGTGGGCCTACGAGCAGTACTTC. It specifies CASSQDGGGWAYEQYF. The rearrangement uses TRBV3-1 (or the pseudogene TRBV3-2) and TRBJ2-7; 7 nucleotides line up with TRBD2. V lost 0 bases and J lost 2; bases outside the gene matches: 7. The CDR3 has 16 residues. The germline V gene encodes CDR1 LGHDT and CDR2 YNNKEL (reference sequence).

The chain links TRBV5-1 to TRBJ1-1, with 7 bases that match TRBD1. The CDR3 covers 15 residues. V lost 3 bases to trimming and J lost 0 bases; unmatched junction nucleotides: 5. The V gene's germline CDR1 is SGHRS and CDR2 YFSETQ. CDR3 bases: TGCGCCAGCAGCTCCGGGGGACAGTTGAACACTGAAGCTTTCTTT. Amino acid sequence: CASSSGGQLNTEAFF.

This clone appeared a few times. This chain joins TRBV9 and TRBJ2-2, with D possibly matching TRBD2 (5 bases). This CDR3 contains 14 residues. The germline CDR1 and CDR2 sequences are SGDLS and YYNGEE. V lost 4 bases and J lost 4, with 11 bases in between. CDR3 in DNA: TGTGCCAGCAGCCAGATGGGAGCCACCGGGGAGCTGTTTTTT. Encoded protein: CASSQMGATGELFF.

The chain carries TRBV2 and TRBJ2-5, with 10 bases fitting TRBD2. CDR3 length: 16 amino acids. Germline-derived CDR1 and CDR2 are SNHLY and FYNNEI. Unmatched junction bases numbered 4, after V lost 2 bases and J lost 1 base. The CDR3 sequence is CASSEMSGGVQETQYF. CDR3 DNA: TGTGCCAGCAGTGAAATGAGCGGGGGGGTCCAAGAGACCCAGTACTTC.

The chain recombines TRBV15 with TRBJ1-1; no definite D call. This CDR3 contains 12 residues. Germline V gene data show CDR1 as LNHNV and CDR2 as YYDKDF (reference sequence). Trimming left V 7 bases short and J 10 bases short, with 16 bases between. The CDR3: CATMGKWSAAFF. The CDR3 DNA is TGTGCCACCATGGGCAAGTGGTCGGCAGCTTTCTTT.

V is TRBV2 and J is TRBJ2-3; D uncertain. In germline, CDR1 is SNHLY, CDR2 FYNNEI. V lost 5 bases to trimming and J lost 0 bases, with 9 bases between them. The CDR3 loop spans 14 amino acids. The chain's CDR3 is CASSKTESTDTQYF. The CDR3 DNA follows: TGTGCCAGCAGTAAAACAGAGAGCACAGATACGCAGTATTTT.

There are a few counts of this clone. The chain has TRBV29-1 and TRBJ1-1; 7 bases are shared with TRBD1. The length of the CDR3 is 11 residues. With 6 bases clipped from V and 7 bases from J, the junction kept 5 bases outside the gene matches. The germline V gene has CDR1 SQVTM and CDR2 ANQGSEA. CDR3: CSVTQGLEAFF. CDR3 DNA sequence: TGCAGCGTCACACAGGGGCTTGAAGCTTTCTTT.

This clone appeared a few times. The chain employs TRBV5-1 and TRBJ2-7; possibly TRBD2 for D (5 bases). This CDR3 is 15 amino acids long. The germline V gene encodes CDR1 SGHRS and CDR2 YFSETQ. Between the trimmed V and J ends, which lost 3 bases and 6 bases, there was a span of 19 bases. The CDR3 protein is CASSSTGRDYREQYF. In DNA form, the CDR3 reads TGCGCCAGCAGCTCGACCGGACGGGATTATCGCGAGCAGTACTTC.

This chain joins TRBV6-6 and TRBJ1-5; no firm D call. Germline CDR1 is MNHNY and CDR2 is SVGAGI (reference sequence). The CDR3 sequence is 14 residues long. Between the trimmed V and J ends, which lost 7 bases and 4 bases, there was a span of 14 bases. The CDR3 region has the DNA TGTGCCAGCAATACTCGAGGAGGGAATCAGCCCCAGCATTTT. It translates to CASNTRGGNQPQHF.

This chain connects TRBV25-1 to TRBJ1-1; the D is unclear. CDR1 is MGHDK and CDR2 is SYGVNS in the germline V gene. The CDR3 extends over 13 amino acids. V was shortened by 9 bases and J by 2 bases, with 13 bases between the two germline ends. CDR3 in amino acids: CASIAGRNTEAFF. CDR3 in DNA: TGTGCCAGTATTGCGGGAAGAAACACTGAAGCTTTCTTT. The full variable domain, completed using reference TRBV25-1 and TRBJ1-1, is EADIYQTPRYLVIGTGKKITLECSQTMGHDKMYWYQQDPGMELHLIHYSYGVNSTEKGDLSSESTVSRIRTEHFPLTLESARPSHTSQYLCASIAGRNTEAFFGQGTRLTVV.

The V gene is TRBV28, the J gene TRBJ2-3, with TRBD2 matching 9 bases. Germline CDR1 and CDR2: MDHEN and SYDVKM. With V trimmed by 5 bases and J by 6 bases, 15 bases remained unmatched. The CDR3 is made up of 17 amino acids. The CDR3 nucleotides read TGTGCCAGCAGTGCCCTATTCGCGGGGGGGCCTGGTGATACGCAGTATTTT. Translated: CASSALFAGGPGDTQYF.

The rearrangement joins TRBV5-1 to TRBJ2-2; D gene ambiguous. CDR1 SGHRS and CDR2 YFSETQ come from the germline V gene. V was clipped by 4 bases and J by 7 bases, with 8 bases between them. This CDR3 comprises 12 residues. The CDR3 loop reads CASSPSVGELFF. CDR3 in DNA: TGCGCCAGCAGCCCGTCGGTCGGGGAGCTGTTTTTT.

The V and J genes are TRBV5-7 and TRBJ1-1; 8 bases fit TRBD1. TRBV5-7 is recorded as an ORF, its role being uncertain. The V and J ends lost 3 bases and 1 base, in that order; junction bases with no gene match: 2. The CDR3 covers 14 residues. CDR3 protein: CASSSDRANTEAFF. The CDR3 DNA reads TGTGCCAGCAGCTCGGACAGGGCGAACACTGAAGCTTTCTTT.

The chain has TRBV27 and TRBJ1-6; no firm D call. V lost 5 bases, J lost 0 bases, and 14 bases lay in between. The germline V gene encodes CDR1 MNHEY and CDR2 SMNVEV (reference sequence). The CDR3 totals 17 residues. The CDR3 sequence is CASSPYGSYSYNSPLHF. In DNA form, the CDR3 reads TGTGCCAGCAGTCCGTACGGGTCCTACTCCTATAATTCACCCCTCCACTTT.